This T cell receptor beta chain was recorded in a study of OX40 agonist ivuxolimab in advanced cancers. As for the study in general: Dose-escalation patients suffered from hepatocellular carcinoma, melanoma, renal cell or head and neck cancer.

V was pared by 8 bases and J by 12 bases, with 13 bases between. Germline V gene sequence: CDR1 MNHNY, CDR2 SVGAGI (reference sequence). The CDR3 loop spans 10 amino acids. A word on this clone: Its target is not known.

Study results and limitations: More expanded clones were seen, on average, in CD8+ T cells than in CD4+. Some patients who did not respond also had low normalized T-cell clonal expansion. Doses of 0.1 to 3.0 mg/kg were accompanied by clonal expansion of CD4+ and CD8+ blood T cells by week 6.

Assay: immunoSEQ multiplex PCR; the TCRdb copy retains only in-frame clones and omits some. Here the sample spans 50,000 to 70,000 clones, 70% to 90% being singletons. This chain connects TRBV6-6 to TRBJ1-1; D uncertain. The receptor was derived from an adult with an advanced solid tumor such as melanoma, head and neck, liver or kidney cancer. Sequenced here: CD4+ or CD8+ T cells sorted from blood, sampled in a trial of the OX40 agonist ivuxolimab. In DNA, the CDR3 is TGTGCCAGCCTAAAGGGAGTATCTTTCTTT. Protein: CASLKGVSFF.